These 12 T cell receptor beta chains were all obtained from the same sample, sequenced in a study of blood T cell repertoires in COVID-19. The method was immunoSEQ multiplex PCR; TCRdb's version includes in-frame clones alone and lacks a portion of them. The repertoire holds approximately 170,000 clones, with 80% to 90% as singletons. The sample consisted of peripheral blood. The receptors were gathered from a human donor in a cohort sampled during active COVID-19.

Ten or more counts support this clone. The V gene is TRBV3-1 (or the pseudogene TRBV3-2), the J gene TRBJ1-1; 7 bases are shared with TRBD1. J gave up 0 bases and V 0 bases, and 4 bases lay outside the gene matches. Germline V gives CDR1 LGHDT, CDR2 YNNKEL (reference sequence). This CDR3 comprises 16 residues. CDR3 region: CASSQDPGQMNTEAFF. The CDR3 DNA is TGTGCCAGCAGCCAAGACCCGGGACAGATGAACACTGAAGCTTTCTTT.

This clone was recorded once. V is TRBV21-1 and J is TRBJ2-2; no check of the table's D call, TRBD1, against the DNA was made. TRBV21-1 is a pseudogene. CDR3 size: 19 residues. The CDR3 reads CASSIPGQEKKKDTGELFF. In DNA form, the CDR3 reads TGTGCCAGCAGCATTCCGGGACAGGAGAAAAAAAAGGACACCGGGGAGCTGTTTTTT.

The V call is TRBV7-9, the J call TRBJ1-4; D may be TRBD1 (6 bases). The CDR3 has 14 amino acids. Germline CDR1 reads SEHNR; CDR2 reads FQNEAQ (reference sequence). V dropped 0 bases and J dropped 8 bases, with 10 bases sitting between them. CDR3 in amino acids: CASSLARGNEKLFF. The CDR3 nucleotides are TGTGCCAGCAGCTTAGCGAGGGGGAACGAAAAACTGTTTTTT.

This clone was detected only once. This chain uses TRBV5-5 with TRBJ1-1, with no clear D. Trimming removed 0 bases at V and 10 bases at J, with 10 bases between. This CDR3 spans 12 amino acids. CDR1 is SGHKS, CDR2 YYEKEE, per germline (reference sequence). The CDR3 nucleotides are TGTGCCAGCAGCTTGGAACCCCGGGGAGCTTTCTTT. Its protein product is CASSLEPRGAFF.

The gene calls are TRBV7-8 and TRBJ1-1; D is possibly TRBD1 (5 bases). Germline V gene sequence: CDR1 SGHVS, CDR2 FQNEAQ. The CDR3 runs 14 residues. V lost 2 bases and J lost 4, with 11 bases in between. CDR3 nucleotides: TGTGCCAGCAGCTTACCGGAGGGGAGCACTGAAGCTTTCTTT. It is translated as CASSLPEGSTEAFF.

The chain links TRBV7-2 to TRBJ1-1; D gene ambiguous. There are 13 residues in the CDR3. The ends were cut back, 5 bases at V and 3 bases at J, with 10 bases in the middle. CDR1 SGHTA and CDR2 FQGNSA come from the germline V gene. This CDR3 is CASSRSLYTEAFF. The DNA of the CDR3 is TGTGCCAGCAGCCGGAGCCTTTACACTGAAGCTTTCTTT.

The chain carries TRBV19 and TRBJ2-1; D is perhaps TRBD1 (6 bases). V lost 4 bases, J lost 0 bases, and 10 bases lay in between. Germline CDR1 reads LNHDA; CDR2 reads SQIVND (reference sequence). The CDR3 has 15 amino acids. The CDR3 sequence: CASSTTGSSYNEQFF. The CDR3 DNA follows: TGTGCCAGTAGTACTACAGGGAGCTCCTACAATGAGCAGTTCTTC.

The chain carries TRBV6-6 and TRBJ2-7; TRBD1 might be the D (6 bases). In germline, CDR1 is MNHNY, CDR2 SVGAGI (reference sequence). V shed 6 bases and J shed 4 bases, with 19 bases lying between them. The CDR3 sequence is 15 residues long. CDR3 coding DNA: TGTGCCAGCAGACGAGAGACAGGCCCCGGGTACGAGCAGTACTTC. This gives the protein CASRRETGPGYEQYF.

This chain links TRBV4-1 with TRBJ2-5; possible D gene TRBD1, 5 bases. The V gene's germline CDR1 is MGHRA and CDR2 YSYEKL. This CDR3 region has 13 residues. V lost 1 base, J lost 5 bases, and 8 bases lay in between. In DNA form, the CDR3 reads TGCGCCAGCAGCCAAGTAGGGGTCGAGACCCAGTACTTC. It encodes CASSQVGVETQYF.

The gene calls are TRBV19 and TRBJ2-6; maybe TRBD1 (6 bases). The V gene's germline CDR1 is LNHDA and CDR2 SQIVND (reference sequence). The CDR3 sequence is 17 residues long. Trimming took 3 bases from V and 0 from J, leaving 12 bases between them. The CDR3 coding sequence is TGTGCCAGTAGTATTTTAACAGGGCGCTCTGGGGCCAACGTCCTGACTTTC. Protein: CASSILTGRSGANVLTF.

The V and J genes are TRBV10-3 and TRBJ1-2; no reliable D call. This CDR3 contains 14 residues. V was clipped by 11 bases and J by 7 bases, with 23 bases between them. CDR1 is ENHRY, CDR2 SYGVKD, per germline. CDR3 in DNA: TGTGCCCTGAGCGACGGCTCCCCGTCGGGTGGCTACACCTTC. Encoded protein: CALSDGSPSGGYTF.

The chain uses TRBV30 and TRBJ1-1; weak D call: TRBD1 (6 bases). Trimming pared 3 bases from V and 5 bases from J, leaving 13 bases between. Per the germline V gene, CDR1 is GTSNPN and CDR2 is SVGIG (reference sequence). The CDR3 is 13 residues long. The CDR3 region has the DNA TGTGCCTGGAGGCAGGGGCAAAGTACTGAAGCTTTCTTT. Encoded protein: CAWRQGQSTEAFF.